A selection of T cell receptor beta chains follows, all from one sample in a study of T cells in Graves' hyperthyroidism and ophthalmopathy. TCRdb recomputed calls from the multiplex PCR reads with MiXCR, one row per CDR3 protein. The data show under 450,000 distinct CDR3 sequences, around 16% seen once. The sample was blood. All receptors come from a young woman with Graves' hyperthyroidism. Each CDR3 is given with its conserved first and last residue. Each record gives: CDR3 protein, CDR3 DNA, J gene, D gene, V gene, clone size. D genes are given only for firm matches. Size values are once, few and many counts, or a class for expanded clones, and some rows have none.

CASSIRTSGSLNEQFF	TGTGCCAGCAGCATCCGGACTAGCGGGAGTTTAAATGAGCAGTTCTTC	TRBJ2-1	TRBD2	TRBV5-8	few
CASSLDLYSPLHF	TGTGCCAGCAGCTTAGATCTATATTCACCCCTCCACTTT	TRBJ1-6	-	TRBV11-2	many
CASSGRKSSYEQYF	TGTGCCAGCAGCGGACGGAAAAGCTCCTACGAGCAGTACTTC	TRBJ2-7	-	TRBV2	many
CASSQEIRGLSTGELFF	TGCGCCAGCAGCCAAGAAATCAGGGGCCTGAGTACCGGGGAGCTGTTTTTT	TRBJ2-2	-	TRBV4-3	-
CASSQTISGAEGGYTF	TGCGCCAGCAGCCAGACGATCTCCGGGGCCGAGGGTGGCTACACCTTC	TRBJ1-2	-	TRBV5-1	-
CATSYGAEINEQFF	TGTGCCACCAGCTACGGGGCCGAGATCAATGAGCAGTTCTTC	TRBJ2-1	-	TRBV15	-
CASSLAAAKGYGYTF	TGTGCCAGCAGTTTAGCGGCAGCGAAAGGATATGGCTACACCTTC	TRBJ1-2	-	TRBV27	-
CASQEGLAGVYNEQFF	TGTGCCAGTCAGGAGGGGCTAGCGGGAGTCTACAATGAGCAGTTCTTC	TRBJ2-1	TRBD2	TRBV2	-
CASSHSFSYEQYF	TGTGCCAGCAGCCACAGCTTCTCCTACGAGCAGTACTTC	TRBJ2-7	-	TRBV14	many
CASSPLGGGFTGELFF	TGCGCCAGCAGCCCCCTGGGCGGGGGATTCACCGGGGAGCTGTTTTTT	TRBJ2-2	TRBD2	TRBV10-2	many
CASRKTGIAKNIQYF	TGTGCCAGCAGAAAGACAGGAATAGCCAAAAACATTCAGTACTTC	TRBJ2-4	-	TRBV7-2	many
CASSYTGGEQYF	TGTGCCAGCAGTTACACCGGCGGCGAGCAGTACTTC	TRBJ2-7	-	TRBV6-5	-
CASCFTGELFF	TGTGCCAGCTGCTTCACCGGGGAGCTGTTTTTT	TRBJ2-2	-	TRBV6-2/TRBV6-3	-
CASLGLAGANTQYF	TGTGCCAGTTTGGGACTAGCGGGAGCTAATACGCAGTATTTT	TRBJ2-3	TRBD2	TRBV11-2	many
CASSETGHKETQYF	TGTGCCAGCAGTGAGACAGGGCACAAAGAGACCCAGTACTTC	TRBJ2-5	TRBD1	TRBV2	many
CASRIRDRSSSYNSPLHF	TGTGCCAGTAGAATCCGGGACAGGTCGAGCTCCTATAATTCACCCCTCCACTTT	TRBJ1-6	TRBD1	TRBV19	once
CASSFGDRNYGYTF	TGTGCCAGCAGTTTCGGGGACAGAAACTATGGCTACACCTTC	TRBJ1-2	TRBD1	TRBV28	many
CSARAGQGAQPQHF	TGCAGTGCTAGAGCGGGACAGGGGGCGCAGCCCCAGCATTTT	TRBJ1-5	TRBD1	TRBV20-1	many
CSARYRGPWNSPLHF	TGCAGTGCGCGATACAGGGGGCCTTGGAATTCACCCCTCCACTTT	TRBJ1-6	TRBD1	TRBV20-1	-
CASPGQGHNEQFF	TGTGCCAGTCCGGGACAGGGTCACAATGAGCAGTTCTTC	TRBJ2-1	TRBD1	TRBV6-1	-
CASSLIGYSVVQETQYF	TGTGCCAGCAGCTTGATCGGCTATAGCGTCGTACAAGAGACCCAGTACTTC	TRBJ2-5	-	TRBV5-6	-
CASSLEPLAGWAKNIQYF	TGTGCCAGCAGTTTAGAACCCCTTGCCGGATGGGCCAAAAACATTCAGTACTTC	TRBJ2-4	-	TRBV12-3/TRBV12-4	many
CPATRDRVYGYTF	TGTCCAGCAACTCGGGACAGGGTATACGGCTACACCTTC	TRBJ1-2	TRBD1	TRBV6-1	-
CASSESTGVGYTF	TGTGCCAGCAGTGAAAGTACAGGGGTTGGCTACACCTTC	TRBJ1-2	TRBD1	TRBV6-1	-
CASAEQGTHTGELFF	TGTGCCAGCGCAGAACAGGGGACTCACACCGGGGAGCTGTTTTTT	TRBJ2-2	-	TRBV2	many
CASSVRGAPYNEQFF	TGTGCCAGCAGTGTCCGGGGGGCCCCCTACAATGAGCAGTTCTTC	TRBJ2-1	-	TRBV2	many
CASSRRGAYNEQFF	TGTGCCAGCAGCCGGAGGGGAGCCTACAATGAGCAGTTCTTC	TRBJ2-1	-	TRBV4-2	many
CASSLAGGQASTDTQYF	TGTGCCAGCAGCTTAGCTGGTGGACAAGCTAGCACAGATACGCAGTATTTT	TRBJ2-3	-	TRBV7-6	many
CASSASGRGEQYF	TGTGCCAGCAGCGCCTCCGGGAGGGGAGAGCAGTACTTC	TRBJ2-7	TRBD2	TRBV9	many
CASSPSGTSIRGYGYTF	TGTGCCAGCAGCCCCTCCGGGACAAGCATCCGGGGCTATGGCTACACCTTC	TRBJ1-2	-	TRBV7-8	few
CSARRRGLGYYNEQFF	TGCAGTGCTAGAAGGAGAGGTCTTGGCTATTACAATGAGCAGTTCTTC	TRBJ2-1	-	TRBV20-1	many
CATRTFNTEAFF	TGTGCCACCCGGACATTCAACACTGAAGCTTTCTTT	TRBJ1-1	-	TRBV27	-
CASSPTGGISPLHF	TGTGCCAGCAGTCCAACAGGGGGAATCTCACCCCTCCACTTT	TRBJ1-6	TRBD1	TRBV28	many
CASSPGASGTSWEETQYF	TGTGCCAGCAGTCCCGGGGCTAGCGGGACATCATGGGAAGAGACCCAGTACTTC	TRBJ2-5	TRBD2	TRBV3-1	once
CASSLASPEAGELFF	TGTGCCAGCAGTTTGGCCAGCCCTGAGGCGGGGGAGCTGTTTTTT	TRBJ2-2	-	TRBV28	many
CSAGAPFEAFF	TGCAGTGCTGGCGCCCCTTTTGAAGCTTTCTTT	TRBJ1-1	-	TRBV20-1	-
CASSQTGTGTYEQYF	TGTGCCAGCAGCCAAACCGGGACAGGGACCTACGAGCAGTACTTC	TRBJ2-7	TRBD1	TRBV3-1	many
CASSSPEGLGEQYF	TGTGCCAGCAGCTCCCCCGAGGGCCTAGGCGAGCAGTACTTC	TRBJ2-7	-	TRBV11-2	many
CASGRGSGTSGSYNEQFF	TGTGCCAGCGGCAGGGGAAGCGGGACTAGCGGTTCCTACAATGAGCAGTTCTTC	TRBJ2-1	TRBD2	TRBV12-3/TRBV12-4	many
CASSYSQGEPWSTQYF	TGTGCCAGCAGTTACAGTCAGGGAGAACCTTGGAGTACGCAGTATTTT	TRBJ2-3	-	TRBV6-6	many
CSAPSTGTYGYTF	TGCAGTGCTCCTTCGACAGGTACCTATGGCTACACCTTC	TRBJ1-2	-	TRBV20-1	few
CASSLDLGTTQYF	TGTGCCAGCAGCTTAGACCTCGGAACGACCCAGTACTTC	TRBJ2-5	-	TRBV7-9	few
CSAREVGVGYTGELFF	TGCAGTGCTAGAGAGGTTGGAGTAGGATACACCGGGGAGCTGTTTTTT	TRBJ2-2	-	TRBV20-1	few
CASSWNRGGEQFF	TGCGCCAGCAGCTGGAACAGGGGAGGAGAGCAGTTCTTC	TRBJ2-1	-	TRBV5-1	few
CASSPRMTGKGSEAFF	TGTGCCAGTAGTCCCCGAATGACAGGGAAAGGTTCTGAAGCTTTCTTT	TRBJ1-1	TRBD1	TRBV19	few
CASSLGLNYEQYF	TGTGCCAGCAGTCTCGGTCTAAACTACGAGCAGTACTTC	TRBJ2-7	-	TRBV27	many
CASSQTLGVNYGYTF	TGTGCCAGCAGCCAGACCCTAGGGGTTAACTATGGCTACACCTTC	TRBJ1-2	-	TRBV3-1	few
CASSSLGGDNSPLHF	TGTGCCAGCAGTTCCCTCGGAGGGGATAATTCACCCCTCCACTTT	TRBJ1-6	-	TRBV6-5	-
CAISGTADQPQHF	TGTGCCATCAGTGGGACGGCCGATCAGCCCCAGCATTTT	TRBJ1-5	-	TRBV10-3	few
CAIRTRDNYGYTF	TGTGCCATCAGGACCAGGGATAACTATGGCTACACCTTC	TRBJ1-2	-	TRBV10-3	few
CASSPRSGGPTDTQYF	TGTGCCAGCTCACCACGATCGGGAGGGCCCACAGATACGCAGTATTTT	TRBJ2-3	TRBD2	TRBV18	-
CASRRGGVTGELFF	TGTGCCTCCCGACGGGGAGGAGTCACCGGGGAGCTGTTTTTT	TRBJ2-2	-	TRBV6-1	-
CASSLIGTASYEQYF	TGTGCCAGCAGTTTAATCGGGACAGCTTCCTACGAGCAGTACTTC	TRBJ2-7	TRBD1	TRBV28	many
CAINAGRDGYTF	TGTGCCATCAATGCGGGGAGAGATGGCTACACCTTC	TRBJ1-2	-	TRBV10-3	-
CASSEGGQGPPQHF	TGTGCCAGCAGCGAGGGGGGACAGGGGCCGCCCCAGCATTTT	TRBJ1-5	TRBD1	TRBV9	-
CASSQVRDRDGYTF	TGTGCCAGCAGCCAAGTACGGGACAGGGATGGCTACACCTTC	TRBJ1-2	TRBD1	TRBV3-1	many
CASSPERGGSRWNTEAFF	TGTGCCAGCAGCCCCGAAAGGGGGGGCTCTCGATGGAACACTGAAGCTTTCTTT	TRBJ1-1	-	TRBV3-1	many
CASGKGQANTGELFF	TGTGCCAGCGGAAAGGGACAGGCGAACACCGGGGAGCTGTTTTTT	TRBJ2-2	TRBD1	TRBV7-3	-
CASSLNRERIQYF	TGTGCCAGCAGCCTCAATCGGGAGCGCATTCAGTACTTC	TRBJ2-4	-	TRBV4-2	-